This T cell receptor (beta chain) was observed in a study of CD8 T cell repertoires and HIV-1 epitope variants. Study-level background: T cells were stimulated with Twenty-five Gag and Nef peptides separately.

Assay used: immunoSEQ multiplex PCR; TCRdb lists only in-frame clones, some missing. The data show about 5,500 clones, just under 70% seen once. The ends lost 3 bases at V and 11 bases at J; junction bases unmatched: 8. Per the germline V gene, CDR1 is MDHEN and CDR2 is SYDVKM. This CDR3 is 15 amino acids long. With regard to this clone: As yet, its antigen is unknown.

The genes are TRBV28 and TRBJ2-2; 11 bases line up with TRBD2. The receptor comes from a male donor with HIV. Sequenced: cultured CD8+ T cells derived from PBMCs. The CDR3 DNA sequence: TGTGCCAGCAGTTTCGGACTAGCGGGCCTCGTTGAGCTGTTTTTT. Protein: CASSFGLAGLVELFF.